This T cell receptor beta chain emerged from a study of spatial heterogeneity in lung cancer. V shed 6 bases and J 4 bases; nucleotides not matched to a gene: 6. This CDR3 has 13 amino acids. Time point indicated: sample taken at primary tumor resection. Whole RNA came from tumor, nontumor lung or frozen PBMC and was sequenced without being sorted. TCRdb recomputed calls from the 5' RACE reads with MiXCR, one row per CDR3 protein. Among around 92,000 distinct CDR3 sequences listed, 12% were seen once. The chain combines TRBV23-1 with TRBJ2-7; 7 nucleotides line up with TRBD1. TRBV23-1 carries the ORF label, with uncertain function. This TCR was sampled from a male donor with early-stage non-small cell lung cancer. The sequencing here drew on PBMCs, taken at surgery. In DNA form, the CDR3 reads TGCGCCAGCAGCTCGGACAGGACATACGAGCAGTACTTC. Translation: CASSSDRTYEQYF.